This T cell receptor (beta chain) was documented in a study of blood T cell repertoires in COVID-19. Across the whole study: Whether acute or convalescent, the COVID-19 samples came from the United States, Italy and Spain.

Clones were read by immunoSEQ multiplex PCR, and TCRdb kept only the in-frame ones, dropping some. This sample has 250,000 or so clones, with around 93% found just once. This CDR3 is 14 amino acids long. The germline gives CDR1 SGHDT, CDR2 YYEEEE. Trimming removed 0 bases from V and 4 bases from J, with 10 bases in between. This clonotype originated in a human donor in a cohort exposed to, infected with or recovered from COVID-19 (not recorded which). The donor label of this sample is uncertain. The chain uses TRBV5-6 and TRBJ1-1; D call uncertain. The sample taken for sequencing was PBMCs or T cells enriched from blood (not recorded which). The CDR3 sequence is CASSLDDSGTEAFF. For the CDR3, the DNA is TGTGCCAGCAGCTTGGATGATTCCGGCACTGAAGCTTTCTTT.